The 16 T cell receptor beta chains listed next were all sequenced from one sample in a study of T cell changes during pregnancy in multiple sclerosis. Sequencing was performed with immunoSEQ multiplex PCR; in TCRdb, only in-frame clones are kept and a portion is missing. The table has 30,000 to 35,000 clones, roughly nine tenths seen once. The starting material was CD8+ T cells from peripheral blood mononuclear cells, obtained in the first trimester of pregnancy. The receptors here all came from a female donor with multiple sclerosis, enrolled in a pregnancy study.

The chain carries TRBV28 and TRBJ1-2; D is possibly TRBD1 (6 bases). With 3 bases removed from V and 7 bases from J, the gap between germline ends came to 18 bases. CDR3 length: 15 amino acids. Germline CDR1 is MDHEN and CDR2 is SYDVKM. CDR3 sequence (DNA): TGTGCCAGCAGTTTTCAAACCACAGGGCGCGGTGGCTACACCTTC. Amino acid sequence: CASSFQTTGRGGYTF.

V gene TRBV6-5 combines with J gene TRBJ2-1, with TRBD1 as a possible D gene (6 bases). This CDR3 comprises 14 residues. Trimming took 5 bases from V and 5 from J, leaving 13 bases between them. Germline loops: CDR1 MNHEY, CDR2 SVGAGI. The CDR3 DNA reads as TGTGCCAGCAGTGGACAGATCCACGACAATGAGCAGTTCTTC. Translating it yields CASSGQIHDNEQFF.

CDR3 protein: CASSDQSGGINEKLFF. CDR3 coding DNA: TGTGCCAGCAGTGACCAGTCCGGGGGGATTAATGAAAAACTGTTTTTT. V gene TRBV25-1 combines with J gene TRBJ1-4; the D gene is possibly TRBD1 (5 bases). V lost 3 bases and J lost 4, with 15 bases in between. Germline-derived CDR1 and CDR2 are MGHDK and SYGVNS. The CDR3 length is 16 residues.

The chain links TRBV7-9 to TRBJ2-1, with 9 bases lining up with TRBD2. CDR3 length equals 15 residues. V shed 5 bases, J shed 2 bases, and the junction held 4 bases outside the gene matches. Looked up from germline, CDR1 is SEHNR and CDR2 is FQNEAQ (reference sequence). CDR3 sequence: CASSPTSGPYNEQFF. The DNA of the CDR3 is TGTGCCAGCAGCCCAACTAGCGGGCCCTACAATGAGCAGTTCTTC. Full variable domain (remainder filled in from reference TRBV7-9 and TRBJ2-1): DTGVSQNPRHKITKRGQNVTFRCDPISEHNRLYWYRQTLGQGPEFLTYFQNEAQLEKSRLLSDRFSAERPKGSFSTLEIQRTEQGDSAMYLCASSPTSGPYNEQFFGPGTRLTVL.

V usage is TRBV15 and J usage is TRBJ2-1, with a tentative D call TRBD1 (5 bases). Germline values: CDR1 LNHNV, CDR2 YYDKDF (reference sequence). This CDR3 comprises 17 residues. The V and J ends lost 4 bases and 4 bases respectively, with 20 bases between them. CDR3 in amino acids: CATSTRRQFRVYNEQFF. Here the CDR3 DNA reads TGTGCCACCAGCACAAGAAGACAGTTTCGGGTTTACAATGAGCAGTTCTTC.

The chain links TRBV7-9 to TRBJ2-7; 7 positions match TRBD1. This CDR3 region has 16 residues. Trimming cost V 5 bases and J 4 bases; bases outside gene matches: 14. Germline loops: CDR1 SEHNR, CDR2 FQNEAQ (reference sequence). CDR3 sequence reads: CASSPPTGVEQYEQYF. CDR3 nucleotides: TGTGCCAGCAGCCCTCCAACAGGGGTCGAACAATACGAGCAGTACTTC.

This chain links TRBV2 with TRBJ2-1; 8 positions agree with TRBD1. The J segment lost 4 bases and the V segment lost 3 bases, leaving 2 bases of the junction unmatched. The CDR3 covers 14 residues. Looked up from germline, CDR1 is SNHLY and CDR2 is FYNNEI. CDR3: CASSDRDRYNEQFF. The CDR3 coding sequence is TGTGCCAGCAGTGACCGGGACAGGTACAATGAGCAGTTCTTC. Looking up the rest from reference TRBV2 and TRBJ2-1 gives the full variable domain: EPEVTQTPSHQVTQMGQEVILRCVPISNHLYFYWYRQILGQKVEFLVSFYNNEISEKSEIFDDQFSVERPDGSNFTLKIRSTKLEDSAMYFCASSDRDRYNEQFFGPGTRLTVL.

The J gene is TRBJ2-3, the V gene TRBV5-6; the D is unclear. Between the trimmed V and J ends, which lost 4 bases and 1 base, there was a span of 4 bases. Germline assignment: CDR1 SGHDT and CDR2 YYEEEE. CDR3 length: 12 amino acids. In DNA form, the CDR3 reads TGTGCCAGCAGCGCAGGCACAGATACGCAGTATTTT. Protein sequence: CASSAGTDTQYF. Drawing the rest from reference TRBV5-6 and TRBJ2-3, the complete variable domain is DAGVTQSPTHLIKTRGQQVTLRCSPKSGHDTVSWYQQALGQGPQFIFQYYEEEERQRGNFPDRFSGHQFPNYSSELNVNALLLGDSALYLCASSAGTDTQYFGPGTRLTVL.

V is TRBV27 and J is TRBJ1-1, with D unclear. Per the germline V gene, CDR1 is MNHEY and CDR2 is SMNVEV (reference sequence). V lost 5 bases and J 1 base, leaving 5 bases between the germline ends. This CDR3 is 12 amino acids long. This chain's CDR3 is CASSHRNTEAFF. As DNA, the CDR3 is TGTGCCAGCAGTCACAGGAACACTGAAGCTTTCTTT.

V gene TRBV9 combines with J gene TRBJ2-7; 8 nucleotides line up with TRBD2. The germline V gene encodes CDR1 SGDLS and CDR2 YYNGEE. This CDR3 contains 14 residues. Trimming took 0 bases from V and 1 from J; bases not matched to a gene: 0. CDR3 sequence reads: CASSVGGRSYEQYF. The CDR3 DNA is TGTGCCAGCAGCGTAGGCGGGAGGTCCTACGAGCAGTACTTC.

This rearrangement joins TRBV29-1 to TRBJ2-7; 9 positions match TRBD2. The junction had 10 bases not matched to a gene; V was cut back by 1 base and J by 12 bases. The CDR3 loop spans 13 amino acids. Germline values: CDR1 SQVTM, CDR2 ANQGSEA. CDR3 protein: CSVEGRLAGVLYF. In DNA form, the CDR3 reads TGCAGCGTTGAAGGGAGGTTAGCGGGAGTACTGTACTTC.

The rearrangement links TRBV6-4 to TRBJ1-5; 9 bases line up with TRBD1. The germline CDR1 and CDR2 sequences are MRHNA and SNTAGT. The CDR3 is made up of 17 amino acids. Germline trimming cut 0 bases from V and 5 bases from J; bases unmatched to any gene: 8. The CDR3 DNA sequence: TGTGCCAGCAGTGACTCGGGACAGGGAAAAGGTTATCAGCCCCAGCATTTT. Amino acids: CASSDSGQGKGYQPQHF.

The CDR3: CSVSGQGGGYTF. DNA for the CDR3: TGCAGCGTTTCGGGACAGGGCGGCGGCTACACCTTC. This chain links TRBV29-1 with TRBJ1-2, with 9 bases aligning to TRBD1. There are 12 residues in the CDR3. The germline CDR1 and CDR2 sequences are SQVTM and ANQGSEA. Unmatched junction bases numbered 6, after V lost 5 bases and J lost 8 bases.

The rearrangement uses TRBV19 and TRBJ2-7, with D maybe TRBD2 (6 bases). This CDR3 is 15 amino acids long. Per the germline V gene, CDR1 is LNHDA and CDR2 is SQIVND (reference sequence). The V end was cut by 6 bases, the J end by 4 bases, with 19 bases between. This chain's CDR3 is CASSLTLWDFYEQYF. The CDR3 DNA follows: TGTGCCAGTAGCCTAACCCTTTGGGACTTTTACGAGCAGTACTTC.

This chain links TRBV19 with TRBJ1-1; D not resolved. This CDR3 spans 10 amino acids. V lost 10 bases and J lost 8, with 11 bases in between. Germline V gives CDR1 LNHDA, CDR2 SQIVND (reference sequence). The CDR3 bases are TGTGCCACCCTGGGCCGGGAAGCTTTCTTT. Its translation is CATLGREAFF.

CDR3 coding DNA: TGTGCCAGTAGTATGGGTGGGAGGGCCCTATACAATGAGCAGTTCTTC. Amino acid sequence: CASSMGGRALYNEQFF. The rearrangement links TRBV19 to TRBJ2-1, with 7 bases that match TRBD2. V lost 3 bases and J lost 4; bases outside the gene matches: 9. The CDR3 loop spans 16 amino acids. The V gene's germline CDR1 is LNHDA and CDR2 SQIVND (reference sequence).